This T cell receptor beta chain was sequenced during a study of cytomegalovirus exposure and HLA in healthy donors. Overall study context: The approximately 120 validation repertoires used the same platform as the roughly 620 first-cohort repertoires, a later analysis reported.

Separation from the 666-subject first cohort characterized the roughly 120-subject validation cohort, to which the donors belonged. Clones were read by immunoSEQ multiplex PCR, and TCRdb kept only the in-frame ones, dropping some. The sample holds about 160,000 clones; roughly nine tenths are singletons and the top ten take roughly 6%. The sequence came from a woman between 25 and 40 years old in good health and CMV-seronegative. Source material: PBMCs.

The CDR3 region has the DNA TGTGCCAGCAGCGACACCCCGCGGACCCAGTACTTC. Translated, it gives CASSDTPRTQYF. The rearrangement uses TRBV28 and TRBJ2-5, with no clear D. Germline V lookup: CDR1 MDHEN, CDR2 SYDVKM. V dropped 6 bases and J dropped 7 bases, with 12 bases sitting between them. The CDR3 has 12 residues.